Each of the 29 T cell receptor beta chains below was sequenced from the same sample in a study of OX40 agonist ivuxolimab in advanced cancers. The repertoire was sequenced with immunoSEQ multiplex PCR; TCRdb's copy has only in-frame clones and lacks some. The top ten clones hold roughly 1.1% of a sample with more than 65,000 clones, 75% to 85% of them seen once. The source was CD4+ or CD8+ T cells sorted from blood, collected in a trial of the OX40 agonist ivuxolimab. The receptors shown here come from an adult with an advanced solid tumor such as melanoma, head and neck, liver or kidney cancer.

This clone was recorded only once. V usage is TRBV5-4 and J usage is TRBJ1-5; D gene unclear. The V gene lost 3 bases and the J gene lost 5 bases, with 9 bases spanning the gap. The CDR3 runs 13 residues. The germline gives CDR1 SGHNT, CDR2 YYREEE (reference sequence). In nucleotides, the CDR3 is TGTGCCAGCAGCTGGCAGCCGCATCAGCCCCAGCATTTT. This sequence encodes CASSWQPHQPQHF.

The chain uses TRBV6-5 and TRBJ1-2, with D possibly matching TRBD1 (6 bases). V lost 0 bases and J 7 bases, leaving 15 bases between the germline ends. The CDR3 covers 15 residues. Germline values: CDR1 MNHEY, CDR2 SVGAGI. CDR3 DNA sequence: TGTGCCAGCAGTTACTCGGCACAGGGTAAAGCTGGCTACACCTTC. This translates into CASSYSAQGKAGYTF.

The chain couples TRBV6-4 to TRBJ1-4; 10 bases are shared with TRBD1. Germline CDR1 is MRHNA and CDR2 is SNTAGT. The V gene end was trimmed by 6 bases and the J gene end by 11 bases; junction bases not matched to a gene: 6. CDR3 length: 13 amino acids. The CDR3 loop is CASSVPGQGKLFF. CDR3 sequence (DNA): TGTGCCAGCAGCGTCCCGGGACAGGGGAAACTGTTTTTT.

In its sample, this clone was seen once. The chain joins TRBV9 to TRBJ2-2, with D unresolved. CDR1 and CDR2 (germline): SGDLS, YYNGEE. The V end lost 0 bases, the J end lost 4 bases, and 10 bases lay between the germline ends. The CDR3 extends over 15 amino acids. The chain's CDR3 is CASSVALPSTGELFF. The CDR3, as DNA: TGTGCCAGCAGCGTAGCTCTGCCGAGCACCGGGGAGCTGTTTTTT.

The chain joins TRBV2 to TRBJ1-4, with D unclear. The CDR3 totals 12 residues. Germline V CDR1 and CDR2: SNHLY, FYNNEI. Trimming left V 4 bases short and J 8 bases short, with 8 bases between. The DNA for the CDR3 is TGTGCCAGCAGTGCCAGTGGCGAAAAACTGTTTTTT. Translation: CASSASGEKLFF. Together with reference TRBV2 and TRBJ1-4, the CDR3 gives the full variable domain: EPEVTQTPSHQVTQMGQEVILRCVPISNHLYFYWYRQILGQKVEFLVSFYNNEISEKSEIFDDQFSVERPDGSNFTLKIRSTKLEDSAMYFCASSASGEKLFFGSGTQLSVL.

This chain uses TRBV4-1 with TRBJ2-7; D is ambiguous. The ends were cut back, 0 bases at V and 6 bases at J, with 9 bases in the middle. The CDR3 contains 13 residues. Germline CDR1 reads MGHRA; CDR2 reads YSYEKL. CDR3 nucleotide sequence: TGCGCCAGCAGCCAAGAGACCCCCCGCGAGCAGTACTTC. Translated, it gives CASSQETPREQYF.

This sequence joins TRBV19 and TRBJ1-4; 8 bases map to TRBD1. CDR1 LNHDA and CDR2 SQIVND come from the germline V gene (reference sequence). Trimming cost V 8 bases and J 6 bases; bases outside gene matches: 8. The CDR3 is made up of 14 amino acids. CDR3 nucleotides: TGTGCCAGTGGCCCGACAGGGGAGGATGAAAAACTGTTTTTT. It encodes CASGPTGEDEKLFF.

The chain links TRBV10-2 to TRBJ1-1, with 10 bases aligning to TRBD1. Per germline, CDR1 WSHSY and CDR2 SAAADI. The CDR3 runs to 16 residues. V lost 11 bases, J lost 3 bases, and 15 bases stayed unmatched. The CDR3 spells CASKTGGHQMDTEAFF. CDR3 bases: TGCGCCTCCAAGACAGGGGGCCACCAAATGGACACTGAAGCTTTCTTT.

The J gene is TRBJ1-1, the V gene TRBV6-5; D gene uncertain. Germline CDR1 MNHEY, CDR2 SVGAGI. V lost 8 bases and J lost 7, with 8 bases in between. The CDR3 totals 10 residues. CDR3 DNA: TGTGCCAGCGGAGATTTTGAAGCTTTCTTT. Amino acids: CASGDFEAFF.

This clone was seen a handful of times. The chain is built from TRBV9 and TRBJ2-3; D uncertain. Germline values: CDR1 SGDLS, CDR2 YYNGEE. V lost 3 bases and J 5 bases, leaving 4 bases between the germline ends. The CDR3 is made up of 11 amino acids. The CDR3 protein is CASSGEDTQYF. CDR3 DNA sequence: TGTGCCAGCAGCGGGGAAGATACGCAGTATTTT.

CDR3 sequence reads: CASTSWGARGYTF. The CDR3 nucleotides read TGTGCCAGCACTTCTTGGGGGGCGCGGGGCTACACCTTC. This rearrangement joins TRBV6-1 to TRBJ1-2; D may be TRBD1 (6 bases). Trimming stripped 7 bases from V and 8 bases from J, with 17 bases between. Looked up from germline, CDR1 is MNHNS and CDR2 is SASEGT. This CDR3 has 13 residues.

The V gene is TRBV7-9, the J gene TRBJ2-1; D assignment may be TRBD1 or TRBD2 (5 bases each). CDR1 and CDR2 from the germline V gene are SEHNR and FQNEAQ (reference sequence). Trimming cost V 3 bases and J 2 bases, with 11 bases left between them. The CDR3 sequence is 15 residues long. The CDR3 loop is CASSFKGSPYNEQFF. The CDR3 bases are TGTGCCAGCAGCTTTAAGGGGAGCCCCTACAATGAGCAGTTCTTC.

By frequency in the sample, this clone is medium-sized (0.01 to 0.1%). This chain connects TRBV7-8 to TRBJ2-7; the D gene could be TRBD1 or TRBD2 (5 bases each). The CDR3 length is 14 residues. Germline V gene sequence: CDR1 SGHVS, CDR2 FQNEAQ. V gave up 5 bases and J gave up 3 bases, with 14 bases separating them. The CDR3 DNA follows: TGTGCCAGCAGCCCCCGGGACGGGATCTACGAGCAGTACTTC. Its translation: CASSPRDGIYEQYF. Supplemented by reference TRBV7-8 and TRBJ2-7, the full variable domain reads GAGVSQSPRYKVAKRGQDVALRCDPISGHVSLFWYQQALGQGPEFLTYFQNEAQLDKSGLPSDRFFAERPEGSVSTLKIQRTQQEDSAVYLCASSPRDGIYEQYFGPGTRLTVT.

The J gene is TRBJ2-3, the V gene TRBV6-4; 12 nucleotides line up with TRBD2. The V gene end was trimmed by 4 bases and the J gene end by 5 bases; junction bases not matched to a gene: 7. There are 16 residues in the CDR3. Germline CDR1 reads MRHNA; CDR2 reads SNTAGT. CDR3 amino acids: CASSALAGGFGDTQYF. The CDR3 DNA reads TGTGCCAGCAGTGCCCTAGCGGGGGGGTTCGGAGATACGCAGTATTTT.

The chain is built from TRBV19 and TRBJ2-1; D gene ambiguous. Per germline, CDR1 LNHDA and CDR2 SQIVND (reference sequence). This CDR3 contains 13 residues. V dropped 4 bases and J dropped 3 bases, with 7 bases sitting between them. The CDR3 loop is CASSRIGYNEQFF. The CDR3 coding sequence is TGTGCCAGTAGTAGGATAGGCTACAATGAGCAGTTCTTC.

The chain couples TRBV6-5 to TRBJ2-6; 8 nucleotides agree with TRBD1. Germline V gives CDR1 MNHEY, CDR2 SVGAGI. V lost 0 bases to trimming and J lost 2 bases; unmatched junction nucleotides: 0. The CDR3 has 16 residues. The CDR3 spells CASSYSTGAGANVLTF. CDR3 bases: TGTGCCAGCAGTTACTCGACAGGGGCTGGGGCCAACGTCCTGACTTTC.

In its sample, this clone was seen once. The rearrangement uses TRBV18 and TRBJ2-7; no clear D gene. The germline CDR1 and CDR2 sequences are KGHSH and LQKENI. The CDR3 has 11 residues. Trimming removed 6 bases from V and 0 bases from J, with 3 bases in between. The DNA for the CDR3 is TGTGCCAGCTCGGACTCCTACGAGCAGTACTTC. It specifies CASSDSYEQYF. Combining the CDR3 with reference TRBV18 and TRBJ2-7 gives the whole variable domain NAGVMQNPRHLVRRRGQEARLRCSPMKGHSHVYWYRQLPEEGLKFMVYLQKENIIDESGMPKERFSAEFPKEGPSILRIQQVVRGDSAAYFCASSDSYEQYFGPGTRLTVT.

This rearrangement joins TRBV7-8 to TRBJ2-5; no reliable D call. The CDR3 runs to 14 residues. Per germline, CDR1 SGHVS and CDR2 FQNEAQ. Trimming took 2 bases from V and 5 from J, leaving 12 bases between them. CDR3 bases: TGTGCCAGCAGCTTAACCTACTTAAAGGAGACCCAGTACTTC. This gives the protein CASSLTYLKETQYF.

The V and J genes are TRBV19 and TRBJ1-4, with D tentatively TRBD1 (6 bases). The CDR3 loop spans 13 amino acids. Trimming took off 4 bases at V and 5 bases at J, with 8 bases between the two ends. Germline loops: CDR1 LNHDA, CDR2 SQIVND (reference sequence). The CDR3 is CASSTGENEKLFF. DNA of the CDR3: TGTGCCAGTAGTACAGGGGAGAATGAAAAACTGTTTTTT.

The sample holds a few counts of this clone. V and J are TRBV7-6 and TRBJ1-1, with TRBD1 as a possible D gene (5 bases). The CDR3 is 14 amino acids. Germline V gives CDR1 SGHVS, CDR2 FNYEAQ. Trimming stripped 2 bases from V and 1 base from J, with 8 bases between. The CDR3: CASSLTGRNTEAFF. CDR3 coding DNA: TGTGCCAGCAGCTTAACAGGTCGGAACACTGAAGCTTTCTTT.

The genes are TRBV2 and TRBJ2-5, with a tentative D call TRBD1 (6 bases). The CDR3 has 14 residues. Per the germline V gene, CDR1 is SNHLY and CDR2 is FYNNEI. Deletions cut 6 bases from V and 5 bases from J, with 16 bases between. CDR3 loop: CASSLTGMGETQYF. The DNA for the CDR3 is TGTGCCAGCAGCCTCACAGGGATGGGGGAGACCCAGTACTTC. Full variable domain (outside the CDR3, taken from reference TRBV2 and TRBJ2-5): EPEVTQTPSHQVTQMGQEVILRCVPISNHLYFYWYRQILGQKVEFLVSFYNNEISEKSEIFDDQFSVERPDGSNFTLKIRSTKLEDSAMYFCASSLTGMGETQYFGPGTRLLVL.

Written as DNA, the CDR3 is TGTGCCAGCAGCTCGCCGACAGGGTACTATGGCTACACCTTC. This sequence encodes CASSSPTGYYGYTF. The gene calls are TRBV7-2 and TRBJ1-2; 7 positions match TRBD1. CDR1 is SGHTA and CDR2 is FQGNSA in the germline V gene. Trimming took 4 bases from V and 3 from J; bases not matched to a gene: 5. The CDR3 consists of 14 residues. The full variable domain, in which reference TRBV7-2 and TRBJ1-2 provide the parts outside the CDR3, is GAGVSQSPSNKVTEKGKDVELRCDPISGHTALYWYRQSLGQGLEFLIYFQGNSAPDKSGLPSDRFSAERTGGSVSTLTIQRTQQEDSAVYLCASSSPTGYYGYTFGSGTRLTVV.

The chain couples TRBV2 to TRBJ1-4; D might be TRBD1 (6 bases). Germline V gene lookup returns CDR1 SNHLY and CDR2 FYNNEI. The CDR3 is 14 residues long. V lost 3 bases, J lost 10 bases, and 15 bases lay in between. In DNA, the CDR3 is TGTGCCAGCAGTGACTTTCAGGGGATGGGAAAACTGTTTTTT. This sequence encodes CASSDFQGMGKLFF.

This chain uses TRBV2 with TRBJ2-5, with D possibly matching TRBD1 (6 bases). CDR1 is SNHLY and CDR2 is FYNNEI in the germline V gene. The germline V and J ends were trimmed by 4 bases and 3 bases, with 15 bases remaining between them. The length of the CDR3 is 15 residues. DNA of the CDR3: TGTGCCAGCAGTGGAGAACAGGGACCCAAAGAGACCCAGTACTTC. It codes for CASSGEQGPKETQYF.

Judged by abundance, this clone is medium-sized. This sequence joins TRBV15 and TRBJ1-5; possible D gene TRBD1, 5 bases. Trimming shortened V by 0 bases and J by 3 bases, and 12 bases separated the two germline ends. This CDR3 comprises 16 residues. The germline V gene has CDR1 LNHNV and CDR2 YYDKDF (reference sequence). CDR3: CATSRDRGGANQPQHF. CDR3 in DNA: TGTGCCACCAGCAGAGATCGTGGAGGGGCCAATCAGCCCCAGCATTTT.

The chain links TRBV5-1 to TRBJ2-2, with 8 bases fitting TRBD1. In germline, CDR1 is SGHRS, CDR2 YFSETQ. The V segment lost 4 bases and the J segment 6 bases; nucleotides outside the gene matches: 8. The CDR3 covers 15 residues. CDR3: CASSQDRGNAGELFF. CDR3 DNA: TGCGCCAGCAGCCAAGACAGGGGTAATGCCGGGGAGCTGTTTTTT.

In the case of this clone: Distinct nucleotide sequences in the sample also encode this CDR3. The J gene is TRBJ2-5, the V gene TRBV5-1; unclear D gene. The germline CDR1 and CDR2 sequences are SGHRS and YFSETQ. This CDR3 comprises 14 residues. V dropped 0 bases and J dropped 1 base, with 7 bases sitting between them. The CDR3 DNA sequence: TGCGCCAGCAGCTTGGTGCAGCCCCAAGAGACCCAGTACTTC. Its protein product is CASSLVQPQETQYF.

V gene TRBV18 combines with J gene TRBJ2-7, with a weak D call TRBD2 (5 bases). Germline CDR1 reads KGHSH; CDR2 reads LQKENI. Trimming stripped 6 bases from V and 3 bases from J, with 9 bases between. The CDR3 covers 12 residues. This chain's CDR3 is CASSPTIYEQYF. Here the CDR3 DNA reads TGTGCCAGCTCCCCGACTATCTACGAGCAGTACTTC.

The J gene is TRBJ2-7, the V gene TRBV19; TRBD1 is a possible D gene (6 bases). V lost 7 bases and J 3 bases, leaving 13 bases between the germline ends. CDR1 and CDR2 (germline): LNHDA, SQIVND (reference sequence). There are 13 residues in the CDR3. The CDR3 nucleotides read TGTGCCAGTAACACAGGGATAGGCTACGAGCAGTACTTC. Translation: CASNTGIGYEQYF.